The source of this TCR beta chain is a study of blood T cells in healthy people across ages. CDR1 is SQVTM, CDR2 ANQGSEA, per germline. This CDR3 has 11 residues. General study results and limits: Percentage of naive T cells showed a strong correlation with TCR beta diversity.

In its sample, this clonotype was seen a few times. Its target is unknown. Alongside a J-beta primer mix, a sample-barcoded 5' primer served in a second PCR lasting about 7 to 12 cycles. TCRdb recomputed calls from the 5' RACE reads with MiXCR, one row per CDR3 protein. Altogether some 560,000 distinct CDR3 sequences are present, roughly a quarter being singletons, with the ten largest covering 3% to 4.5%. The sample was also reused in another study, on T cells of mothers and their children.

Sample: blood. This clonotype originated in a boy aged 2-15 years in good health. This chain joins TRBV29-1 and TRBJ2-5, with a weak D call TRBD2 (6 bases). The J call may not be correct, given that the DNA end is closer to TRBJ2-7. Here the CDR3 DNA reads TGCAGCGTTGGGGGGGCCTACGAGCAGTACTTC. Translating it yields CSVGGAYEQYF.